These 24 T cell receptor beta chains were all obtained from the same sample, sequenced in a study of shared clonotypes between healthy human individuals. This table comes from immunoSEQ multiplex PCR, and its TCRdb copy is limited to in-frame clones, with some not included. The sample carries about 2.1 million clones, 85% to 95% recorded once. Positive CCR7 selection of CD45RO-negative cells yielded the naive CD8 cells, and terminally differentiated effector memory CD45RA+ cells were excluded. Sequences were obtained from naive CD8+ T cells from PBMCs. These receptors originate from a man aged 18 to 30 in good health. Some clones in this sample may be carry-over from other donors' samples.

V gene TRBV7-9 combines with J gene TRBJ2-2; D remains ambiguous. Germline CDR1 is SEHNR and CDR2 is FQNEAQ (reference sequence). Deletions cut 5 bases from V and 7 bases from J, with 8 bases between. The CDR3 length is 12 residues. CDR3 residues: CASSPFGGELFF. CDR3 nucleotide sequence: TGTGCCAGCAGCCCTTTTGGCGGGGAGCTGTTTTTT.

The rearrangement uses TRBV27 and TRBJ2-5; the match to TRBD2 covers 7 bases. The CDR3 is 16 residues long. The germline CDR1 and CDR2 sequences are MNHEY and SMNVEV (reference sequence). V shed 5 bases and J 0 bases; nucleotides not matched to a gene: 9. CDR3 protein: CASSATRDYHQETQYF. In nucleotides, the CDR3 is TGTGCCAGCAGTGCCACTCGGGACTACCACCAAGAGACCCAGTACTTC.

This sequence joins TRBV28 and TRBJ1-4, with TRBD1 as a possible D gene (5 bases). Trimming pared 2 bases from V and 0 bases from J, leaving 13 bases between. Germline assignment: CDR1 MDHEN and CDR2 SYDVKM. This CDR3 comprises 17 residues. The DNA of the CDR3 is TGTGCCAGCAGTTTAACACAGGAGTCTCCAACTAATGAAAAACTGTTTTTT. It codes for CASSLTQESPTNEKLFF.

The V and J genes are TRBV4-1 and TRBJ1-1; TRBD1 is a possible D gene (5 bases). This CDR3 has 11 amino acids. The germline V gene has CDR1 MGHRA and CDR2 YSYEKL. V gave up 2 bases and J gave up 8 bases, with 6 bases separating them. The CDR3 DNA reads as TGCGCCAGCAGCCAATGGGGCGAAGCTTTCTTT. It specifies CASSQWGEAFF.

DNA for the CDR3: TGTGCCAGCAGGCTAGTGGCAGATACGCAGTATTTT. Its protein product is CASRLVADTQYF. The chain joins TRBV7-9 to TRBJ2-3; no clear D. Trimming left V 6 bases short and J 4 bases short, with 8 bases between. The CDR3 spans 12 residues. Germline V gene data show CDR1 as SEHNR and CDR2 as FQNEAQ (reference sequence).

The V call is TRBV28, the J call TRBJ2-1; the match to TRBD2 covers 8 bases. Losses at the gene ends were 6 bases for V and 3 bases for J; bases not matched to a gene: 13. Per the germline V gene, CDR1 is MDHEN and CDR2 is SYDVKM. This CDR3 has 17 residues. CDR3 protein: CASRYDDGRGVYNEQFF. DNA for the CDR3: TGTGCCAGCAGATATGATGACGGGAGGGGCGTCTACAATGAGCAGTTCTTC.

J is TRBJ2-2 and V is TRBV10-2, with 9 bases that match TRBD1. CDR3 length: 15 residues. Germline V gene sequence: CDR1 WSHSY, CDR2 SAAADI. Trimming took 4 bases from V and 2 from J; bases not matched to a gene: 2. The CDR3 loop is CASSGDRVNTGELFF. The CDR3 DNA sequence: TGCGCCAGCAGTGGGGACAGGGTTAACACCGGGGAGCTGTTTTTT.

The table lists this clone with a count of one. The genes are TRBV2 and TRBJ2-2; the match to TRBD1 covers 8 bases. The CDR3 spans 15 residues. CDR1 and CDR2 from the germline V gene are SNHLY and FYNNEI. Unmatched junction bases numbered 8, after V lost 7 bases and J lost 4 bases. The CDR3 loop reads CASKQGQGGTGELFF. The CDR3 DNA reads TGTGCCAGCAAACAAGGACAGGGAGGCACCGGGGAGCTGTTTTTT.

The chain combines TRBV29-1 with TRBJ1-2; TRBD1 matches 9 bases. The germline V gene has CDR1 SQVTM and CDR2 ANQGSEA. Trimming removed 7 bases from V and 7 bases from J; junction bases left unmatched: 4. This CDR3 is built from 11 residues. The chain's CDR3 is CSAMTGGGYTF. The CDR3 coding sequence is TGCAGCGCCATGACAGGGGGTGGCTACACCTTC.

The chain combines TRBV16 with TRBJ1-2; a weak D match, TRBD1 (5 bases). Deletions cut 0 bases from V and 0 bases from J, with 11 bases between. This CDR3 has 16 amino acids. The germline V gene has CDR1 KGHSY and CDR2 FQNENV. The CDR3 region is CASSQSVRDSNYGYTF. The CDR3 nucleotides are TGTGCCAGCAGCCAATCAGTCCGGGACTCTAACTATGGCTACACCTTC.

The chain couples TRBV27 to TRBJ2-7; D remains ambiguous. Germline CDR1 and CDR2: MNHEY and SMNVEV (reference sequence). The CDR3 sequence is 15 residues long. V was cut by 5 bases and J by 2 bases, with 16 bases left in between. The CDR3 loop reads CASSTWNGSAYEQYF. CDR3 in DNA: TGTGCCAGCAGTACGTGGAACGGTTCGGCCTACGAGCAGTACTTC.

This clone was counted a single time. The chain combines TRBV6-6 with TRBJ2-7; 8 bases map to TRBD2. V lost 6 bases, J lost 0 bases, and 7 bases stayed unmatched. CDR3 length: 15 residues. From germline, CDR1 is MNHNY and CDR2 SVGAGI (reference sequence). The CDR3 sequence is CASSHAREGSYEQYF. The CDR3 DNA is TGTGCCAGCAGCCACGCCCGGGAGGGCTCCTACGAGCAGTACTTC.

The rearrangement joins TRBV10-1 to TRBJ1-4; TRBD1 matches at 7 bases. Trimming cost V 0 bases and J 6 bases; bases outside gene matches: 4. The V gene's germline CDR1 is WNHNN and CDR2 SYGVQD (reference sequence). The CDR3 runs 15 residues. This chain's CDR3 is CASSESRDRDEKLFF. The CDR3 nucleotides are TGCGCCAGCAGTGAGTCGAGAGACAGGGATGAAAAACTGTTTTTT.

This chain joins TRBV28 and TRBJ2-7; 7 nucleotides match TRBD1. Germline CDR1 and CDR2: MDHEN and SYDVKM. The V and J ends lost 4 bases and 2 bases, in that order; junction bases with no gene match: 14. There are 17 residues in the CDR3. CDR3 protein: CASSWAPSDREAYEQYF. The CDR3 DNA sequence: TGTGCCAGCAGTTGGGCCCCCTCCGACAGGGAAGCCTACGAGCAGTACTTC.

The CDR3 DNA reads as TGTGCCACCTCCTCGGGAGGGAATCGTGATACGCAGTATTTT. Encoded protein: CATSSGGNRDTQYF. The chain is built from TRBV15 and TRBJ2-3; the match to TRBD2 covers 8 bases. J lost 6 bases, V lost 8 bases, and 10 bases had no gene match. CDR3 length: 14 amino acids. Germline values: CDR1 LNHNV, CDR2 YYDKDF (reference sequence).

The chain is built from TRBV9 and TRBJ1-1, with a possible D match to TRBD1 (5 bases). Germline CDR1 and CDR2: SGDLS and YYNGEE. V dropped 3 bases and J dropped 7 bases, with 13 bases sitting between them. The CDR3 has 13 residues. The CDR3 region is CASSGGTAVEAFF. In DNA, the CDR3 is TGTGCCAGCAGCGGGGGGACGGCCGTTGAAGCTTTCTTT.

As DNA, the CDR3 is TGTGCCAGCAGGCGGACAGGGTACGAGCAGTACTTC. Translation: CASRRTGYEQYF. The chain couples TRBV28 to TRBJ2-7; 8 nucleotides line up with TRBD1. This CDR3 comprises 12 residues. J was trimmed by 4 bases and V by 6 bases; bases with no gene match: 2. Germline assignment: CDR1 MDHEN and CDR2 SYDVKM.

The rearrangement uses TRBV10-3 and TRBJ2-7; perhaps TRBD1 as D (6 bases). The ends were cut back, 7 bases at V and 4 bases at J, with 23 bases in the middle. Germline V gives CDR1 ENHRY, CDR2 SYGVKD. The CDR3 contains 16 residues. CDR3 DNA: TGTGCCATCAAACCGGCTGAGTCCAGGGGATTATACGAGCAGTACTTC. This sequence encodes CAIKPAESRGLYEQYF.

The table lists this clone with a few counts. The gene calls are TRBV4-3 and TRBJ1-1; no clear D. Germline CDR1 LGHNA, CDR2 YSLEER. CDR3 length equals 12 residues. V lost 3 bases to trimming and J lost 6 bases, with 8 bases between them. The CDR3 DNA reads TGCGCCAGCAGCCAGAGGGCCTCTGAAGCTTTCTTT. Translation gives CASSQRASEAFF.

The chain carries TRBV27 and TRBJ1-1, with D possibly being TRBD1 (5 bases). The germline CDR1 and CDR2 sequences are MNHEY and SMNVEV (reference sequence). V shed 11 bases and J shed 1 base, with 11 bases lying between them. This CDR3 comprises 12 residues. The CDR3 loop reads CAAGTSNTEAFF. The DNA for the CDR3 is TGTGCCGCGGGGACCTCGAACACTGAAGCTTTCTTT.

The count of this clone is one. CDR3 residues: CASSLGGRRGDIQYF. The CDR3 nucleotides read TGTGCCAGCAGCTTGGGCGGGAGGAGGGGGGACATTCAGTACTTC. V is TRBV11-2 and J is TRBJ2-4; 8 bases line up with TRBD2. CDR1 SGHAT and CDR2 FQNNGV come from the germline V gene. The ends lost 3 bases at V and 8 bases at J; junction bases unmatched: 9. The CDR3 has 15 amino acids.

CDR3 DNA sequence: TGTGCCATCAGTGAGCCGGATGGGACCCAAGAGACCCAGTACTTC. Translation: CAISEPDGTQETQYF. The rearrangement uses TRBV10-3 and TRBJ2-5; D tentatively fits TRBD1 or TRBD2 (5 bases each). V lost 2 bases to trimming and J lost 1 base, with 11 bases between them. Germline V gene sequence: CDR1 ENHRY, CDR2 SYGVKD. This CDR3 is 15 amino acids long.

The V call is TRBV5-1, the J call TRBJ2-1; 13 bases match TRBD2. The CDR3 sequence is 16 residues long. The germline V gene has CDR1 SGHRS and CDR2 YFSETQ. With 2 bases clipped from V and 8 bases from J, the junction kept 7 bases outside the gene matches. Here the CDR3 DNA reads TGCGCCAGCAGCTTTTATACTAGCGGGAGGGTCCATGAGCAGTTCTTC. Translated, it gives CASSFYTSGRVHEQFF.

The chain joins TRBV28 to TRBJ2-1; D perhaps matches TRBD1 (6 bases). CDR1 and CDR2 from the germline V gene are MDHEN and SYDVKM. Trimming cost V 3 bases and J 4 bases, with 13 bases left between them. This CDR3 has 15 amino acids. CDR3 DNA: TGTGCCAGCAGTTTGGACACAGGGCGTTACAATGAGCAGTTCTTC. This gives the protein CASSLDTGRYNEQFF.